A single sample is the source of the 13 T cell receptor beta chains below, sequenced in a study of T-cell reconstitution after alpha-beta-depleted transplantation in children (dated by TCRdb to 2016 to 2017). Library preparation employed PCR. Sequencing took place on an Illumina HiSeq 2500. TCR libraries were prepared with molecular barcoding, using unique molecular identifiers to normalize TCRbeta repertoire quantification. Clones were called with MiXCR by TCRdb after fastp trimmed the public reads at Q25, and only in-frame beta chains were retained. Each record represents a unique CDR3 protein, reported with the most common genes and DNA among its rows. Present in this sample are 500,000 to 750,000 distinct CDR3 sequences, roughly 30% of which were seen just once. The ten largest account for around a third of the sample. The treatment or condition label here, explained by the study, means: allogeneic hematopoietic cell transplantation with graft depleted of TCRalphabeta T cells and CD19 B cells.

Sequenced here: PBMCs, sampled before TCRalphabeta/CD19-depleted stem cell transplant. The receptor set was obtained from a boy younger than two with Wiskott-Aldrich syndrome, due to receive a stem cell transplant.

The chain links TRBV7-9 to TRBJ2-3; D ambiguous. The CDR3 is 15 residues long. Trimming cost V 4 bases and J 1 base, with 12 bases left between them. CDR1 SEHNR and CDR2 FQNEAQ come from the germline V gene (reference sequence). The CDR3 DNA sequence: TGTGCCAGCAGCTCCCTTCCCAGAGGCACAGATACGCAGTATTTT. It specifies CASSSLPRGTDTQYF.

The genes are TRBV20-1 and TRBJ2-7; TRBD2 aligns across 7 bases. Germline V gene data show CDR1 as DFQATT and CDR2 as SNEGSKA (reference sequence). The CDR3 loop spans 15 amino acids. Trimming took 5 bases from V and 5 from J; bases not matched to a gene: 15. The CDR3 bases are TGCAGTGCTGGCCCCCGGGGGGAGGACCCCAACGAGCAGTACTTC. It specifies CSAGPRGEDPNEQYF.

This clonotype was detected only a few times. The V and J genes are TRBV12-3 or TRBV12-4 and TRBJ2-3, with 11 positions matching TRBD2. Losses at the gene ends were 4 bases for V and 5 bases for J; bases not matched to a gene: 8. The CDR3 extends over 16 amino acids. CDR3 DNA: TGTGCCAGCAGTTCTCCGGGACTAGCGGTGGGAGATACGCAGTATTTT. Protein product: CASSSPGLAVGDTQYF.

This clonotype was counted a few times. V is TRBV9 and J is TRBJ1-3; no clear D gene. Germline loops: CDR1 SGDLS, CDR2 YYNGEE. V gave up 4 bases and J gave up 0 bases, with 14 bases separating them. This CDR3 contains 16 residues. CDR3 sequence reads: CASSPREASSGNTIYF. In DNA, the CDR3 is TGTGCCAGCAGCCCTCGTGAAGCCAGCTCTGGAAACACCATATATTTT.

This clonotype appeared a few times. V is TRBV9 and J is TRBJ1-1; no firm D call. The germline CDR1 and CDR2 sequences are SGDLS and YYNGEE. V was shortened by 0 bases and J by 0 bases, with 9 bases between the two germline ends. The CDR3 extends over 15 amino acids. Here the CDR3 reads CASSVEAVMNTEAFF. The CDR3 DNA is TGTGCCAGCAGCGTAGAGGCAGTCATGAACACTGAAGCTTTCTTT.

This clonotype was detected many times. The CDR3 here is CASSLSGRVVEQFF. For the CDR3, the DNA is TGTGCCAGCAGTCTTAGCGGGAGGGTAGTTGAGCAGTTCTTC. This chain connects TRBV25-1 to TRBJ2-1, with TRBD2 matching over 11 bases. With 5 bases clipped from V and 9 bases from J, the junction kept 6 bases outside the gene matches. Germline V lookup: CDR1 MGHDK, CDR2 SYGVNS. The CDR3 has 14 residues.

This clonotype appeared a few times. J is TRBJ2-3 and V is TRBV7-2, with unresolved D. V was trimmed by 2 bases and J by 5 bases, leaving 11 bases between them. The CDR3 has 14 amino acids. CDR1 SGHTA and CDR2 FQGNSA come from the germline V gene. CDR3 residues: CASSLSPALDTQYF. The CDR3 DNA is TGTGCCAGCAGCTTATCCCCTGCACTAGATACGCAGTATTTT. Together with reference TRBV7-2 and TRBJ2-3, the CDR3 gives the full variable domain: GAGVSQSPSNKVTEKGKDVELRCDPISGHTALYWYRQSLGQGLEFLIYFQGNSAPDKSGLPSDRFSAERTGGSVSTLTIQRTQQEDSAVYLCASSLSPALDTQYFGPGTRLTVL.

The V call is TRBV5-1, the J call TRBJ2-7; D might be TRBD2 (6 bases). The CDR3 sequence is 14 residues long. The V end was cut by 7 bases, the J end by 0 bases, with 14 bases between. CDR1 and CDR2 from the germline V gene are SGHRS and YFSETQ. CDR3 in DNA: TGCGCCAGCGGGTCGGGACTCGTCTCCTACGAGCAGTACTTC. This sequence encodes CASGSGLVSYEQYF.

The chain links TRBV3-1 to TRBJ2-5; D is perhaps TRBD2 (7 bases). This CDR3 contains 18 residues. The ends were cut back, 2 bases at V and 4 bases at J, with 23 bases in the middle. Germline V gene data show CDR1 as LGHDT and CDR2 as YNNKEL (reference sequence). The CDR3 region is CASSQWRGGGGVGETQYF. The DNA of the CDR3 is TGTGCCAGCAGCCAATGGAGGGGGGGAGGAGGGGTTGGAGAGACCCAGTACTTC.

The V and J genes are TRBV5-1 and TRBJ2-3; no definite D call. The V gene lost 4 bases and the J gene lost 0 bases, with 21 bases spanning the gap. Germline V CDR1 and CDR2: SGHRS, YFSETQ. The CDR3 is 18 amino acids. The CDR3: CASSPPSIGQHSTDTQYF. The CDR3 nucleotides are TGCGCCAGCAGCCCACCATCAATAGGGCAGCACAGCACAGATACGCAGTATTTT.

The J gene is TRBJ2-7, the V gene TRBV4-1; D is unclear. Germline CDR1 and CDR2: MGHRA and YSYEKL. This CDR3 comprises 13 residues. Trimming left V 2 bases short and J 3 bases short, with 8 bases between. DNA of the CDR3: TGCGCCAGCAGCCAAACGGCTAACTACGAGCAGTACTTC. Protein product: CASSQTANYEQYF.

The DNA of the CDR3 is TGTGCCAGCAGTTTTAATCACGCGGCAAGCTCCTACAATGAGCAGTTCTTC. Amino acid sequence: CASSFNHAASSYNEQFF. The rearrangement joins TRBV12-3 or TRBV12-4 to TRBJ2-1; D remains ambiguous. V was pared by 3 bases and J by 0 bases, with 15 bases between. This CDR3 has 17 amino acids.

In DNA form, the CDR3 reads TGTGCCAGCAGCTCTACGGGCCTAGCGGGAGTACATGAGCAGTTCTTC. Residues: CASSSTGLAGVHEQFF. This sequence joins TRBV7-8 and TRBJ2-1; 10 bases fit TRBD2. V lost 4 bases and J lost 8; bases outside the gene matches: 11. CDR3 length: 16 amino acids. The germline CDR1 and CDR2 sequences are SGHVS and FQNEAQ.